Listed below are T cell receptor beta chains from one sample, sequenced in a study of T cells in localized non-small cell lung cancer. The repertoire was sequenced with immunoSEQ multiplex PCR; TCRdb's copy has only in-frame clones and lacks some. The sample lists 1,000 or so clones, approximately 20% occurring once. The sequenced sample was normal lung tissue next to the tumor, obtained before any cancer treatment. The source of these receptors is a man aged 40 to 70 with stage I lung adenocarcinoma. The CDR3 runs from the conserved cysteine through the conserved F or W. A D gene is named only where the DNA matches it firmly. Clone size is shown for a subset of rows, as once, few, many or a class of expanded clone.

V gene	D gene	clone size	J gene	CDR3 length	CDR3 protein	CDR3 DNA
TRBV19	NA	NA	TRBJ2-2	13	CASSLFYTGELFF	TGTGCCAGTAGCCTATTCTACACCGGGGAGCTGTTTTTT
TRBV28	NA	NA	TRBJ1-2	13	CASSLSSGSGYTF	TGTGCCAGCAGTTTAAGCTCGGGGAGTGGCTACACCTTC
TRBV9	NA	medium-sized	TRBJ2-1	13	CASGVPGFNEQFF	TGTGCCAGCGGCGTGCCCGGCTTCAATGAGCAGTTCTTC
TRBV6-8	NA	medium-sized	TRBJ1-5	18	CASSYLQTGSISNQPQHF	TGTGCCAGCAGTTACCTCCAGACAGGCTCGATTAGCAATCAGCCCCAGCATTTT
TRBV6-8	NA	NA	TRBJ1-5	16	CASDEGALRGNQPQHF	TGTGCCAGCGACGAAGGGGCCCTCCGAGGCAATCAGCCCCAGCATTTT
TRBV6-8	TRBD1	few	TRBJ2-4	17	CASSYSGQGLAKNIQYF	TGTGCCAGCAGTTACTCAGGACAGGGACTAGCCAAAAACATTCAGTACTTC
TRBV29-1	TRBD1	NA	TRBJ2-4	17	CSVEGQGGSVDKNIQYF	TGCAGCGTTGAGGGACAGGGAGGATCCGTAGACAAAAACATTCAGTACTTC
TRBV30	NA	NA	TRBJ1-1	12	CAWGGKNTEAFF	TGTGCCTGGGGGGGGAAGAACACTGAAGCTTTCTTT
TRBV11-3	TRBD1	medium-sized	TRBJ2-5	17	CASSTSPRGRGLETQYF	TGTGCCAGCAGCACAAGCCCCAGGGGGCGCGGGTTGGAGACCCAGTACTTC
TRBV6-8	NA	NA	TRBJ1-2	14	CAISAVSWEQGYTF	TGTGCCATCAGTGCCGTGTCTTGGGAGCAGGGCTACACCTTC
TRBV10-2	TRBD1	NA	TRBJ1-1	14	CASSADRGNTEAFF	TGCGCCAGCAGTGCGGACAGGGGCAACACTGAAGCTTTCTTT
TRBV28	NA	NA	TRBJ2-4	13	CATWTRDKNIQYF	TGTGCCACCTGGACTCGCGATAAAAACATTCAGTACTTC
TRBV9	NA	NA	TRBJ2-2	15	CASSPGTLGTGELFF	TGTGCCAGCAGCCCAGGGACTTTAGGCACCGGGGAGCTGTTTTTT
TRBV11-3	TRBD1	few	TRBJ2-1	15	CASSLGTGGYNEQFF	TGTGCCAGCAGCTTGGGGACAGGGGGTTACAATGAGCAGTTCTTC
TRBV19	TRBD2	NA	TRBJ2-1	15	CASIATSGSSVEQFF	TGTGCCAGTATCGCCACTAGCGGGTCTTCAGTTGAGCAGTTCTTC
TRBV19	NA	once	TRBJ1-6	14	CASSIQDINSPLHF	TGTGCCAGTAGTATACAGGACATCAATTCACCCCTCCACTTT
TRBV28	NA	large	TRBJ1-5	14	CASRYTGLHQPQHF	TGTGCCAGCAGATATACAGGGCTCCATCAGCCCCAGCATTTT
TRBV11-3	TRBD1	few	TRBJ2-7	15	CASSQPGQRVYEQYF	TGTGCCAGCAGCCAGCCGGGACAGAGGGTTTACGAGCAGTACTTC
TRBV6-8	TRBD2	few	TRBJ2-1	17	CASSSPRTSGGANEQFF	TGTGCCAGCAGTTCCCCTCGGACTAGCGGGGGGGCCAATGAGCAGTTCTTC
TRBV6-8	TRBD2	NA	TRBJ2-7	17	CASSRTSGGAVGYEQYF	TGTGCCAGCAGTCGGACTAGCGGGGGAGCCGTGGGTTACGAGCAGTACTTC
TRBV9	NA	NA	TRBJ2-1	15	CASRLDRAPYNEQFF	TGTGCCAGCAGGCTCGACAGAGCGCCTTACAATGAGCAGTTCTTC
TRBV30	TRBD1	NA	TRBJ1-2	16	CAWSVPWTGDDYGYTF	TGTGCCTGGAGTGTACCCTGGACAGGCGATGACTATGGCTACACCTTC
TRBV6-8	NA	NA	TRBJ2-1	14	CASSKGGRNNEQFF	TGTGCCAGCAGCAAAGGGGGACGGAATAATGAGCAGTTCTTC
TRBV28	TRBD1	few	TRBJ2-3	17	CASRYDPGQISTDTQYF	TGTGCCAGCAGGTACGATCCGGGACAGATTAGCACAGATACGCAGTATTTT
TRBV27	NA	few	TRBJ2-3	14	CASSPGPGADTQYF	TGTGCCAGCAGCCCGGGCCCTGGGGCAGATACGCAGTATTTT
TRBV30	TRBD1	NA	TRBJ1-6	15	CAWSVQGTYNSPLHF	TGTGCCTGGAGTGTACAGGGGACTTATAATTCACCCCTCCACTTT
TRBV11-3	NA	few	TRBJ2-1	15	CASAEGPSSYNEQFF	TGTGCCAGCGCCGAGGGACCTAGCTCCTACAATGAGCAGTTCTTC
TRBV25-1	TRBD1	NA	TRBJ2-7	16	CASSEWDRGSTYEQYF	TGTGCCAGCAGTGAATGGGACAGGGGGAGTACCTACGAGCAGTACTTC
TRBV6-8	NA	NA	TRBJ1-1	16	CASSDPAGPTQYEAFF	TGTGCCAGCAGTGACCCCGCCGGGCCTACGCAATATGAAGCTTTCTTT
TRBV28	NA	few	TRBJ2-6	14	CASSSTSGANVLTF	TGTGCCAGCAGTTCAACGTCTGGGGCCAACGTCCTGACTTTC
TRBV11-3	TRBD1	few	TRBJ1-2	17	CASSEDRGIVSLYGYTF	TGTGCCAGCAGCGAGGACAGGGGAATTGTGTCCCTCTATGGCTACACCTTC
TRBV12-5	TRBD2	few	TRBJ2-7	12	CASNAGVHEQYF	TGTGCCAGCAACGCGGGGGTGCACGAGCAGTACTTC
TRBV6-8	NA	few	TRBJ1-5	13	CASTRQINQPQHF	TGTGCCAGCACCCGACAGATTAATCAGCCCCAGCATTTT
TRBV30	TRBD1	few	TRBJ1-1	13	CAWADRGATEAFF	TGTGCCTGGGCCGACAGGGGTGCCACTGAAGCTTTCTTT
TRBV27	NA	NA	TRBJ2-1	13	CASSLWALTEQFF	TGTGCCAGCAGTTTATGGGCCTTAACTGAGCAGTTCTTC
TRBV28	NA	few	TRBJ1-2	16	CASRGVTGSLSYGYTF	TGTGCCAGCAGGGGAGTCACAGGGTCGTTATCCTATGGCTACACCTTC
TRBV4-1	NA	NA	TRBJ2-1	18	CASSQDPKEKIYYNEQFF	TGCGCCAGCAGCCAAGATCCTAAGGAGAAGATCTACTACAATGAGCAGTTCTTC
TRBV19	TRBD2	hyperexpanded	TRBJ2-2	16	CASSMGTSGIHGELFF	TGTGCCAGTAGTATGGGGACTAGCGGGATCCACGGGGAGCTGTTTTTT
TRBV9	TRBD1	NA	TRBJ1-2	14	CASSVVGGPYGYTF	TGTGCCAGCAGCGTAGTAGGGGGCCCCTATGGCTACACCTTC
TRBV9	TRBD2	large	TRBJ2-7	16	CASSKTTSGRASEQYF	TGTGCCAGCAGTAAAACCACTAGCGGGAGGGCCAGCGAGCAGTACTTC
TRBV11-3	NA	few	TRBJ2-7	16	CASSRSVGHRQREQYF	TGTGCCAGCAGCCGAAGCGTAGGTCACAGGCAAAGGGAGCAGTACTTC
TRBV28	NA	NA	TRBJ2-3	16	CASSPRLSPSTDTQYF	TGTGCCAGCAGTCCACGACTATCCCCTAGCACAGATACGCAGTATTTT
TRBV9	NA	few	TRBJ2-2	15	CASSPAGSRLGELFF	TGTGCCAGCAGCCCGGCCGGGTCCCGGCTCGGGGAGCTGTTTTTT
TRBV6-8	NA	NA	TRBJ2-3	17	CAIKRDIRLSSTDTQYF	TGTGCCATAAAACGGGACATCCGCCTATCAAGCACAGATACGCAGTATTTT
TRBV6-8	NA	NA	TRBJ1-4	14	CASKRKGSSEKLFF	TGTGCCAGCAAGAGGAAGGGGAGCTCTGAAAAACTGTTTTTT
TRBV25-1	NA	NA	TRBJ2-3	15	CASSPRETRTDTQYF	TGTGCCAGCAGTCCGAGGGAAACCCGCACAGATACGCAGTATTTT
TRBV6-8	NA	few	TRBJ1-2	14	CASSYVGAGYGYTF	TGTGCCAGCAGTTACGTGGGGGCCGGCTATGGCTACACCTTC
TRBV14	NA	NA	TRBJ2-7	11	CASSNLYEQYF	TGTGCCAGCAGCAACCTTTACGAGCAGTACTTC
TRBV30	NA	few	TRBJ1-2	14	CAWSWDAANYGYTF	TGTGCCTGGAGTTGGGACGCAGCTAACTATGGCTACACCTTC
TRBV30	NA	NA	TRBJ1-1	13	CAWSGAGWTEAFF	TGTGCCTGGAGCGGGGCGGGGTGGACTGAAGCTTTCTTT
TRBV19	NA	NA	TRBJ2-7	12	CASGRSSYEQYF	TGTGCCAGTGGGCGGTCCTCCTACGAGCAGTACTTC